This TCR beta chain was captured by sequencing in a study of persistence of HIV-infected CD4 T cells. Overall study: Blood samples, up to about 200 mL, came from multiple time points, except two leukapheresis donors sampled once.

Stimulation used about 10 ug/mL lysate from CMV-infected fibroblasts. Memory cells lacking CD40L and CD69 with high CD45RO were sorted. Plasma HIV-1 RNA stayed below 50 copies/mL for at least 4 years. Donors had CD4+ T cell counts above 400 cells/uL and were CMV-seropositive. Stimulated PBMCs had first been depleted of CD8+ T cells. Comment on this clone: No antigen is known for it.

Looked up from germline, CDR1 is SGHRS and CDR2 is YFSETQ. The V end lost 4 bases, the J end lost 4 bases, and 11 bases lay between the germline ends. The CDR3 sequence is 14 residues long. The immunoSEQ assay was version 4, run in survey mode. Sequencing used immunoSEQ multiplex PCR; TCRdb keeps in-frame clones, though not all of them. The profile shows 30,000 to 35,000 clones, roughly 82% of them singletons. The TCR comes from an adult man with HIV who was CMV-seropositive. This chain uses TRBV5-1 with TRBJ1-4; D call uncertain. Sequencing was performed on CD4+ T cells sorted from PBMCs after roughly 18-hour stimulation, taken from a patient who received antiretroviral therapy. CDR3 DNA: TGCGCCAGCAGCAGGACCCTTGATAATGAAAAACTGTTTTTT. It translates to CASSRTLDNEKLFF.